This paragraph covers one T cell receptor beta chain sequence. Antigen unknown. Measured with immunoSEQ multiplex PCR; TCRdb has only the in-frame clones, and not every one. The data show around 92,000 clones, more than 75% seen once. Trimming cost V 10 bases and J 1 base, with 14 bases left between them. The CDR3 consists of 13 residues. From germline, CDR1 is SGHNT and CDR2 YYREEE (reference sequence). This sample is drawn from a study of T cells in localized non-small cell lung cancer. General study findings and limits: A median approximately 57 of the top 100 tumor clones appeared in adjacent lung. Sequencing covered just one tumor region, so heterogeneity cannot be ruled out. Tumor trailed uninvolved adjacent lung in T cell clonality, which peaked there. With higher T cell density in blood came longer overall survival.

The chain combines TRBV5-4 with TRBJ1-1; D remains ambiguous. The specimen was PBMCs, collected before any cancer treatment. The sequence was collected from a woman aged 35-75 years with stage II squamous cell lung carcinoma. The CDR3 loop is CAARVRANTEAFF. The CDR3 nucleotides read TGTGCCGCCAGAGTAAGGGCGAACACTGAAGCTTTCTTT.